Following are 20 T cell receptor beta chains from one sample sequenced in a study of shared clonotypes between healthy human individuals. Assay used: immunoSEQ multiplex PCR; TCRdb lists only in-frame clones, some missing. The sample has about 470,000 clones, roughly 77% seen once. The sequencing input was PBMCs. These receptors originate from a woman in her thirties or forties in good health. Some clones in this sample may be carry-over from other donors' samples.

The genes are TRBV2 and TRBJ1-4; possibly TRBD1 for D (5 bases). Trimming left V 4 bases short and J 8 bases short, with 11 bases between. This CDR3 has 13 amino acids. Germline CDR1 and CDR2: SNHLY and FYNNEI. The CDR3 here is CASSGFQGEKLFF. CDR3 DNA: TGTGCCAGCAGTGGTTTTCAGGGAGAAAAACTGTTTTTT.

The chain uses TRBV5-4 and TRBJ1-2; 7 bases map to TRBD1. The CDR3 length is 15 residues. The V gene's germline CDR1 is SGHNT and CDR2 YYREEE (reference sequence). V trimming: 5 bases; J trimming: 7 bases; junction bases outside the gene matches: 14. The CDR3 here is CASRSGTETQGGYTF. Written as DNA, the CDR3 is TGTGCCAGCAGGTCGGGGACAGAAACCCAGGGTGGCTACACCTTC. The full variable domain, in which reference TRBV5-4 and TRBJ1-2 provide the parts outside the CDR3, is ETGVTQSPTHLIKTRGQQVTLRCSSQSGHNTVSWYQQALGQGPQFIFQYYREEENGRGNFPPRFSGLQFPNYSSELNVNALELDDSALYLCASRSGTETQGGYTFGSGTRLTVV.

This clone was seen a handful of times. Other DNA sequences within the sample encode an identical CDR3. The chain employs TRBV30 and TRBJ1-5; TRBD1 might be the D (5 bases). The CDR3 length is 12 residues. Trimming cost V 0 bases and J 7 bases, with 7 bases left between them. Per germline, CDR1 GTSNPN and CDR2 SVGIG (reference sequence). CDR3 sequence reads: CAWSVRGQPQHF. The CDR3 DNA sequence: TGTGCCTGGAGTGTAAGGGGACAGCCCCAGCATTTT. The full variable domain, in which reference TRBV30 and TRBJ1-5 provide the parts outside the CDR3, is SQTIHQWPATLVQPVGSPLSLECTVEGTSNPNLYWYRQAAGRGLQLLFYSVGIGQISSEVPQNLSASRPQDRQFILSSKKLLLSDSGFYLCAWSVRGQPQHFGDGTRLSIL.

This chain links TRBV2 with TRBJ2-1, with D perhaps matching TRBD2 (5 bases). Trimming shortened V by 4 bases and J by 0 bases, and 10 bases separated the two germline ends. Germline loops: CDR1 SNHLY, CDR2 FYNNEI. The CDR3 is made up of 15 amino acids. The CDR3 is CASSVDTSSYNEQFF. The CDR3 DNA sequence: TGTGCCAGCAGTGTCGATACTAGCTCCTACAATGAGCAGTTCTTC.

The chain employs TRBV18 and TRBJ2-2; D ambiguous. Trimming removed 3 bases from V and 7 bases from J, with 9 bases in between. Germline-derived CDR1 and CDR2 are KGHSH and LQKENI. The CDR3 length is 13 residues. As DNA, the CDR3 is TGTGCCAGCTCACCGCTTAAGGACGGGGAGCTGTTTTTT. Protein: CASSPLKDGELFF.

This clone was detected only a few times. The chain recombines TRBV27 with TRBJ1-2; D is uncertain. This CDR3 has 13 residues. Germline values: CDR1 MNHEY, CDR2 SMNVEV (reference sequence). V lost 2 bases to trimming and J lost 8 bases, with 12 bases between them. CDR3 DNA: TGTGCCAGCAGTTTAGGAGGTTTTGGGGGCTACACCTTC. It encodes CASSLGGFGGYTF.

The rearrangement joins TRBV28 to TRBJ1-2, with TRBD1 matching 10 bases. This CDR3 is built from 14 residues. After removal of 1 base from V and 7 bases from J, the junction contained 3 bases not matched to a gene. From germline, CDR1 is MDHEN and CDR2 SYDVKM. CDR3 protein: CASSLSGTGAGYTF. CDR3 nucleotides: TGTGCCAGCAGTTTATCCGGGACAGGGGCTGGCTACACCTTC.

In this sample, this clone turned up once. CDR3 coding DNA: TGTGCCACCCGGACTAGCGGGACGAATGAGCAGTTCTTC. Protein: CATRTSGTNEQFF. This chain connects TRBV7-9 to TRBJ2-1; 12 bases fit TRBD2. V lost 10 bases, J lost 7 bases, and 5 bases stayed unmatched. In germline, CDR1 is SEHNR, CDR2 FQNEAQ (reference sequence). The CDR3 is 13 amino acids.

The chain is built from TRBV7-9 and TRBJ2-5; TRBD1 might be the D (6 bases). The germline gives CDR1 SEHNR, CDR2 FQNEAQ (reference sequence). Trimming left V 5 bases short and J 2 bases short, with 15 bases between. The CDR3 length is 15 residues. The CDR3 sequence is CASSPDAGQQETQYF. The DNA for the CDR3 is TGTGCCAGCAGCCCCGACGCCGGACAGCAAGAGACCCAGTACTTC.

The chain uses TRBV7-2 and TRBJ2-7; D ambiguous. Per the germline V gene, CDR1 is SGHTA and CDR2 is FQGNSA. CDR3 length: 10 amino acids. V was trimmed by 1 base and J by 5 bases, leaving 0 bases between them. CDR3 region: CASSLDEQYF. The CDR3 DNA reads TGTGCCAGCAGCTTAGACGAGCAGTACTTC.

This clone was seen only a few times. V gene TRBV11-3 combines with J gene TRBJ2-5; TRBD2 matches at 12 bases. V dropped 1 base and J dropped 1; count of bases not matched to a gene: 10. The germline CDR1 and CDR2 sequences are SGHNT and YENEEA. The CDR3 runs to 19 residues. CDR3 DNA sequence: TGTGCCAGCAGCTTAGGTGGGCGGACTAGCGGGGTTGTCCAAGAGACCCAGTACTTC. Residues: CASSLGGRTSGVVQETQYF.

This clone was counted only a few times. The chain couples TRBV2 to TRBJ2-1; 12 positions match TRBD2. The CDR3 has 14 residues. Trimming cost V 8 bases and J 5 bases; bases outside gene matches: 4. Germline V gene sequence: CDR1 SNHLY, CDR2 FYNNEI. CDR3 in amino acids: CASGGLAGNNEQFF. The CDR3 DNA sequence: TGTGCCAGCGGGGGACTAGCGGGTAACAATGAGCAGTTCTTC.

V usage is TRBV11-2 and J usage is TRBJ2-3; D call uncertain. Trimming took off 4 bases at V and 2 bases at J, with 4 bases between the two ends. Germline V gene lookup returns CDR1 SGHAT and CDR2 FQNNGV. This CDR3 has 12 residues. CDR3: CASSWNTDTQYF. The CDR3 nucleotides read TGTGCCAGCAGCTGGAACACAGATACGCAGTATTTT.

V gene TRBV5-5 combines with J gene TRBJ2-7, with D perhaps matching TRBD1 (9 bases). The CDR3 is made up of 15 amino acids. CDR1 and CDR2 (germline): SGHKS, YYEKEE (reference sequence). The ends were cut back, 4 bases at V and 3 bases at J, with 17 bases in the middle. The DNA of the CDR3 is TGTGCCAGCAGCATTAGCGGGACAGGGCACTACGAGCAGTACTTC. Protein: CASSISGTGHYEQYF.

This chain joins TRBV28 and TRBJ2-3, with 7 bases aligning to TRBD2. V lost 3 bases, J lost 3 bases, and 6 bases stayed unmatched. This CDR3 spans 15 amino acids. CDR1 and CDR2 (germline): MDHEN, SYDVKM. The CDR3 DNA sequence: TGTGCCAGCAGTTTGGGGGAGGGCCGGACAGATACGCAGTATTTT. Encoded protein: CASSLGEGRTDTQYF.

A few counts support this clone. The chain is built from TRBV11-2 and TRBJ1-4; D is perhaps TRBD1 (6 bases). The CDR3 contains 18 residues. Trimming took 5 bases from V and 0 from J, leaving 19 bases between them. Germline CDR1 and CDR2: SGHAT and FQNNGV. CDR3 DNA sequence: TGTGCCAGCAGCCCTACAGGGTATCCGTTGGCAACTAATGAAAAACTGTTTTTT. This translates into CASSPTGYPLATNEKLFF.

This rearrangement joins TRBV5-1 to TRBJ2-2; 8 bases map to TRBD2. V lost 3 bases to trimming and J lost 4 bases; unmatched junction nucleotides: 5. Germline CDR1 and CDR2: SGHRS and YFSETQ. The CDR3 has 15 amino acids. This CDR3 is CASSSRLAGTGELFF. The DNA for the CDR3 is TGCGCCAGCAGCTCTAGGCTAGCGGGCACCGGGGAGCTGTTTTTT.

The chain couples TRBV7-2 to TRBJ2-7, with 7 bases aligning to TRBD2. Unmatched junction bases numbered 5, after V lost 3 bases and J lost 6 bases. Looked up from germline, CDR1 is SGHTA and CDR2 is FQGNSA. CDR3 length equals 13 residues. CDR3 bases: TGTGCCAGCAGCTTCGCGGGAGTCTCCGAGCAGTACTTC. Translating it yields CASSFAGVSEQYF.

The chain employs TRBV11-2 and TRBJ2-2, with TRBD2 matching 8 bases. Losses at the gene ends were 4 bases for V and 4 bases for J; bases not matched to a gene: 2. The CDR3 sequence is 14 residues long. Germline CDR1 SGHAT, CDR2 FQNNGV. CDR3 sequence reads: CASSYTSGTGELFF. CDR3 nucleotides: TGTGCCAGCAGCTACACTAGCGGCACCGGGGAGCTGTTTTTT.

This clone was picked up many times. This chain links TRBV19 with TRBJ1-4, with 9 bases identical to TRBD1. V shed 3 bases, J shed 5 bases, and the junction held 7 bases outside the gene matches. The length of the CDR3 is 16 residues. Germline-derived CDR1 and CDR2 are LNHDA and SQIVND (reference sequence). Here the CDR3 reads CASSMGTGTGNEKLFF. The CDR3, as DNA: TGTGCCAGTAGTATGGGGACCGGGACAGGGAATGAAAAACTGTTTTTT.